These 6 T cell receptor beta chains share one sample of origin, sequenced in a study of blood T cell repertoires in COVID-19. Sequenced by immunoSEQ multiplex PCR; TCRdb stores in-frame clones only, minus some. The sample has 400,000 to 550,000 clones, approximately 90% seen once. Sequenced input: peripheral blood. These receptors were collected from a woman aged 25 to 39 with acute or convalescent COVID-19.

The V gene is TRBV29-1, the J gene TRBJ1-1, with D possibly being TRBD1 (6 bases). The CDR3 is 14 amino acids. V was trimmed by 4 bases and J by 4 bases, leaving 16 bases between them. Germline values: CDR1 SQVTM, CDR2 ANQGSEA. CDR3: CSVAGVTRGTEAFF. As DNA, the CDR3 is TGCAGCGTTGCAGGGGTTACCCGGGGCACTGAAGCTTTCTTT.

This chain links TRBV7-6 with TRBJ2-3, with a tentative D call TRBD2 (6 bases). The CDR3 extends over 14 amino acids. The V gene lost 5 bases and the J gene lost 2 bases, with 11 bases spanning the gap. Germline CDR1 reads SGHVS; CDR2 reads FNYEAQ. This CDR3 is CASSPRTTTDTQYF. The CDR3 DNA reads TGTGCCAGCAGCCCCAGGACTACCACAGATACGCAGTATTTT. Drawing the rest from reference TRBV7-6 and TRBJ2-3, the complete variable domain is GAGVSQSPRYKVTKRGQDVALRCDPISGHVSLYWYRQALGQGPEFLTYFNYEAQQDKSGLPNDRFSAERPEGSISTLTIQRTEQRDSAMYRCASSPRTTTDTQYFGPGTRLTVL.

V usage is TRBV2 and J usage is TRBJ2-7; TRBD1 aligns across 10 bases. Germline V gene data show CDR1 as SNHLY and CDR2 as FYNNEI. With 6 bases clipped from V and 1 base from J, the junction kept 9 bases outside the gene matches. The CDR3 is 16 residues long. The DNA for the CDR3 is TGTGCCAGCAGCGCTACCGGGACAGGGGTTTCCTACGAGCAGTACTTC. Translating it yields CASSATGTGVSYEQYF.

Only one count was recorded for this clone. The V gene is TRBV5-1, the J gene TRBJ2-5, with D possibly being TRBD1 (5 bases). This CDR3 has 14 amino acids. The germline V and J ends were trimmed by 3 bases and 0 bases, with 9 bases remaining between them. CDR1 is SGHRS and CDR2 is YFSETQ in the germline V gene. The CDR3 spells CASSWTKYQETQYF. CDR3 DNA sequence: TGCGCCAGCAGCTGGACAAAGTACCAAGAGACCCAGTACTTC.

The J gene is TRBJ2-7, the V gene TRBV11-2; 10 nucleotides agree with TRBD1. Germline V gives CDR1 SGHAT, CDR2 FQNNGV. V shed 0 bases, J shed 7 bases, and the junction held 6 bases outside the gene matches. This CDR3 is built from 15 residues. Written as DNA, the CDR3 is TGTGCCAGCAGCTTAGACGGACAGGGGGTGAGGGAGCAGTACTTC. It yields the protein CASSLDGQGVREQYF.

This chain links TRBV28 with TRBJ1-6; 7 bases are a match to TRBD1. Germline-derived CDR1 and CDR2 are MDHEN and SYDVKM. The CDR3 has 17 residues. V lost 7 bases, J lost 8 bases, and 17 bases stayed unmatched. Here the CDR3 reads CASTLSVSGGWDSPLHF. The DNA for the CDR3 is TGTGCCAGCACCCTAAGTGTCTCAGGGGGTTGGGATTCACCCCTCCACTTT.